Listed here are 14 T cell receptor beta chains from one sample, sequenced in a study of blood T cell repertoires in COVID-19. Clones were sequenced by immunoSEQ multiplex PCR, and TCRdb holds only the in-frame ones, with some missing. Here the sample spans a few hundred thousand clones, around four fifths being singletons. Source material: PBMCs or T cells enriched from blood (not recorded which). The receptors derive from a man aged 40-49 years who had recovered from COVID-19.

This CDR3 is CASSSRVYEQYF. CDR3 DNA: TGTGCCAGCAGTTCCAGGGTTTACGAGCAGTACTTC. This rearrangement joins TRBV6-5 to TRBJ2-7; TRBD1 is a possible D gene (5 bases). The V and J ends lost 4 bases and 4 bases respectively, with 8 bases between them. CDR3 length: 12 amino acids. The germline CDR1 and CDR2 sequences are MNHEY and SVGAGI.

The gene calls are TRBV10-1 and TRBJ2-1, with TRBD1 matching 7 bases. The CDR3 consists of 13 residues. V was pared by 10 bases and J by 8 bases, with 11 bases of the junction left unmatched. Germline CDR1 and CDR2: WNHNN and SYGVQD (reference sequence). The CDR3 loop reads CATKRTGTDEQFF. CDR3 sequence (DNA): TGCGCCACCAAAAGGACAGGTACCGATGAGCAGTTCTTC.

The V gene is TRBV6-5, the J gene TRBJ1-1; 7 bases line up with TRBD1. CDR3 length equals 14 residues. Germline assignment: CDR1 MNHEY and CDR2 SVGAGI. V trimming: 2 bases; J trimming: 6 bases; junction bases outside the gene matches: 6. CDR3: CASSYRQGLSEAFF. CDR3 nucleotide sequence: TGTGCCAGCAGTTACCGACAGGGTCTTTCTGAAGCTTTCTTT.

The chain couples TRBV5-4 to TRBJ2-7; D is unresolved. V was cut by 0 bases and J by 4 bases, with 14 bases left in between. CDR1 and CDR2 (germline): SGHNT, YYREEE (reference sequence). This CDR3 comprises 15 residues. CDR3 bases: TGTGCCAGCAGCTTGGGGCCGGAAGGAGCTTACGAGCAGTACTTC. Encoded protein: CASSLGPEGAYEQYF.

Points on this clone: Germline and junction disagree at one end, which may indicate a read error. V is TRBV19 and J is TRBJ1-5, with 10 bases lining up with TRBD1. The CDR3 runs to 16 residues. Germline CDR1 is LNHDA and CDR2 is SQIVND (reference sequence). Written as DNA, the CDR3 is TGTGCCAGTAATATACACCCCGGGACAGGGGTCCAGCCCCAGCATTTT. Amino acid sequence: CASNIHPGTGVQPQHF. Filled out from reference TRBV19 and TRBJ1-5, the complete variable domain reads DGGITQSPKYLFRKEGQNVTLSCEQNLNHDAMYWYRQDPGQGLRLIYYSQIVNDFQKGDIAEGYSVSREKKESFPLTVTSAQKNPTAFYLCASNIHPGTGVQPQHFGDGTRLSIL.

V is TRBV28 and J is TRBJ1-5; 7 bases match TRBD1. The germline gives CDR1 MDHEN, CDR2 SYDVKM. V trimming: 5 bases; J trimming: 5 bases; junction bases outside the gene matches: 18. This CDR3 is built from 18 residues. CDR3 sequence reads: CASSRLRDSSGIHQPQHF. CDR3 nucleotides: TGTGCCAGCAGTCGACTTAGGGACAGTTCAGGAATTCATCAGCCCCAGCATTTT.

The DNA of the CDR3 is TGCGCCAGCAGCCCCCAGCGGGATGAGCAGTTCTTC. It encodes CASSPQRDEQFF. J is TRBJ2-1 and V is TRBV5-1; D possibly corresponds to TRBD2 (6 bases). Germline V gene lookup returns CDR1 SGHRS and CDR2 YFSETQ. The V and J ends lost 4 bases and 8 bases respectively, with 10 bases between them. The CDR3 length is 12 residues.

V usage is TRBV6-5 and J usage is TRBJ1-4; no definite D call. CDR1 MNHEY and CDR2 SVGAGI come from the germline V gene. Between the trimmed V and J ends, which lost 0 bases and 5 bases, there was a span of 10 bases. This CDR3 spans 15 amino acids. CDR3: CASSYSNTANEKLFF. CDR3 sequence (DNA): TGTGCCAGCAGTTACTCGAACACAGCAAATGAAAAACTGTTTTTT.

The CDR3 reads CASSFIGSSYNEQFF. The DNA of the CDR3 is TGCGCCAGCAGCTTTATAGGGAGCTCCTACAATGAGCAGTTCTTC. The chain joins TRBV5-1 to TRBJ2-1, with D tentatively TRBD2 (5 bases). This CDR3 is built from 15 residues. Germline lookup yields CDR1 SGHRS and CDR2 YFSETQ. Trimming removed 2 bases from V and 0 bases from J, with 9 bases in between.

The rearrangement links TRBV7-7 to TRBJ2-7; D is ambiguous. This CDR3 region has 14 residues. V was clipped by 3 bases and J by 5 bases, with 14 bases between them. Germline CDR1 reads SSHAT; CDR2 reads FNYEAQ (reference sequence). CDR3: CASSFSIGVDEQYF. In nucleotides, the CDR3 is TGTGCCAGCAGCTTTTCGATAGGAGTCGACGAGCAGTACTTC.

The chain links TRBV11-2 to TRBJ1-2; D is possibly TRBD1 (5 bases). Trimming removed 5 bases from V and 4 bases from J, with 20 bases in between. The germline CDR1 and CDR2 sequences are SGHAT and FQNNGV. The CDR3 length is 16 residues. DNA of the CDR3: TGTGCCAGCAGCCCTCGGGGGGATACGATTCCCTATGGCTACACCTTC. Encoded protein: CASSPRGDTIPYGYTF.

J is TRBJ1-1 and V is TRBV6-5; 7 nucleotides align to TRBD1. The length of the CDR3 is 14 residues. Looked up from germline, CDR1 is MNHEY and CDR2 is SVGAGI. Trimming took 6 bases from V and 1 from J; bases not matched to a gene: 5. CDR3 coding DNA: TGTGCCAGCAGCGACAGGGATCCGAACACTGAAGCTTTCTTT. This codes for CASSDRDPNTEAFF.

The rearrangement joins TRBV5-1 to TRBJ2-5; tentatively, D is TRBD1 (6 bases). Germline CDR1 is SGHRS and CDR2 is YFSETQ. This CDR3 is 16 amino acids long. The V end was cut by 4 bases, the J end by 4 bases, with 20 bases between. The CDR3 loop is CASSASGTLPGETQYF. The CDR3 coding sequence is TGCGCCAGCAGCGCGTCCGGGACACTCCCGGGAGAGACCCAGTACTTC.

The chain joins TRBV28 to TRBJ1-1; 7 bases are a match to TRBD1. The CDR3 covers 15 residues. Germline CDR1 reads MDHEN; CDR2 reads SYDVKM. The V and J ends lost 6 bases and 2 bases, in that order; junction bases with no gene match: 9. The chain's CDR3 is CASSPQTGINTEAFF. CDR3 sequence (DNA): TGTGCCAGCAGCCCCCAGACAGGGATAAACACTGAAGCTTTCTTT.